The 30 T cell receptor beta chains below come from one sample, sequenced in a study of T cell responses to AZD1222 COVID-19 vaccine. Using immunoSEQ multiplex PCR, the repertoire was profiled, and TCRdb retains in-frame clones only, with some absent. Here the sample spans fewer than 120,000 clones, over 90% being singletons. The starting material was peripheral blood, obtained 28 days after the second AZD1222 dose. These TCRs come from an adult who received the AZD1222 COVID-19 vaccine.

This chain uses TRBV11-2 with TRBJ1-1, with no clear D. The CDR3 loop spans 11 amino acids. The germline V gene encodes CDR1 SGHAT and CDR2 FQNNGV. V lost 5 bases and J lost 13, with 14 bases in between. CDR3 region: CASSTRVLSFF. The CDR3, as DNA: TGTGCCAGCAGCACCCGGGTGTTAAGTTTCTTT.

This chain connects TRBV27 to TRBJ2-1, with no clear D. The germline V gene encodes CDR1 MNHEY and CDR2 SMNVEV (reference sequence). The germline V and J ends were trimmed by 4 bases and 0 bases, with 10 bases remaining between them. The CDR3 extends over 15 amino acids. The CDR3 sequence is CASSYAFSSYNEQFF. Written as DNA, the CDR3 is TGTGCCAGCAGTTACGCTTTTAGCTCCTACAATGAGCAGTTCTTC.

V usage is TRBV4-1 and J usage is TRBJ2-2; 11 bases are a match to TRBD1. This CDR3 spans 18 amino acids. V shed 3 bases and J 6 bases; nucleotides not matched to a gene: 12. Germline CDR1 is MGHRA and CDR2 is YSYEKL. CDR3 loop: CASSQYSLAGQGAGELFF. CDR3 nucleotide sequence: TGCGCCAGCAGCCAGTATTCCCTTGCGGGACAGGGGGCCGGGGAGCTGTTTTTT.

The chain combines TRBV7-9 with TRBJ2-2; D may match TRBD1 or TRBD2 (5 bases each). The V gene lost 10 bases and the J gene lost 6 bases, with 9 bases spanning the gap. CDR1 is SEHNR, CDR2 FQNEAQ, per germline (reference sequence). This CDR3 contains 11 residues. The CDR3 loop is CATRDPGELFF. DNA of the CDR3: TGTGCCACCCGGGACCCCGGGGAGCTGTTTTTT.

The chain recombines TRBV2 with TRBJ2-3; D perhaps matches TRBD2 (6 bases). With 7 bases removed from V and 3 bases from J, the gap between germline ends came to 23 bases. Germline CDR1 and CDR2: SNHLY and FYNNEI. The CDR3 is 17 amino acids. CDR3 DNA sequence: TGTGCCAGCATAACCCTAGCGTCCGGTCCTGTGACAGATACGCAGTATTTT. Translating gives CASITLASGPVTDTQYF. Looking up the rest from reference TRBV2 and TRBJ2-3 gives the full variable domain: EPEVTQTPSHQVTQMGQEVILRCVPISNHLYFYWYRQILGQKVEFLVSFYNNEISEKSEIFDDQFSVERPDGSNFTLKIRSTKLEDSAMYFCASITLASGPVTDTQYFGPGTRLTVL.

CDR3 coding DNA: TGCGCCAGCAGCTTGGCCGGGGGGAATACGCAGTATTTT. Protein: CASSLAGGNTQYF. The chain is built from TRBV5-1 and TRBJ2-3, with TRBD2 identical over 7 bases. The CDR3 extends over 13 amino acids. CDR1 and CDR2 (germline): SGHRS, YFSETQ. V trimming: 0 bases; J trimming: 7 bases; junction bases outside the gene matches: 2.

The rearrangement links TRBV7-8 to TRBJ2-7, with a possible D match to TRBD1 (7 bases). The CDR3 runs 15 residues. The germline V gene encodes CDR1 SGHVS and CDR2 FQNEAQ. V was pared by 2 bases and J by 3 bases, with 14 bases between. CDR3 nucleotide sequence: TGTGCCAGCAGCTTACTTCAGGGGGGAAACTACGAGCAGTACTTC. The encoded protein is CASSLLQGGNYEQYF.

The chain has TRBV19 and TRBJ1-4, with D tentatively TRBD1 (6 bases). Germline CDR1 is LNHDA and CDR2 is SQIVND (reference sequence). The CDR3 contains 13 residues. Trimming shortened V by 5 bases and J by 8 bases, and 12 bases separated the two germline ends. CDR3 loop: CASSGGGREKLFF. The CDR3 bases are TGTGCCAGTAGTGGGGGGGGCCGGGAAAAACTGTTTTTT.

The chain recombines TRBV21-1 with TRBJ1-5. TRBV21-1 is marked as a pseudogene. This CDR3 comprises 15 residues. The CDR3 loop reads CASSNTENSNQPQHF. The CDR3 DNA reads TGTGCCAGCAGCAATACCGAGAATAGCAATCAGCCCCAGCATTTT.

The genes are TRBV11-2 and TRBJ2-5; 10 nucleotides agree with TRBD1. The CDR3 length is 19 residues. With 2 bases clipped from V and 3 bases from J, the junction kept 15 bases outside the gene matches. The germline gives CDR1 SGHAT, CDR2 FQNNGV. The CDR3 loop is CASSLRLGSQGQGKETQYF. CDR3 coding DNA: TGTGCCAGCAGCTTACGTTTGGGGTCCCAGGGACAGGGGAAAGAGACCCAGTACTTC.

V is TRBV29-1 and J is TRBJ2-1; no firm D call. Germline V lookup: CDR1 SQVTM, CDR2 ANQGSEA. The CDR3 contains 14 residues. The germline V and J ends were trimmed by 0 bases and 4 bases, with 10 bases remaining between them. CDR3 in DNA: TGCAGCGTTGAAGAAGGGAAAGTTTACAATGAGCAGTTCTTC. Translating it yields CSVEEGKVYNEQFF.

The V and J genes are TRBV5-6 and TRBJ1-3; 7 bases align to TRBD1. CDR1 is SGHDT, CDR2 YYEEEE, per germline. The V and J ends lost 4 bases and 0 bases, in that order; junction bases with no gene match: 7. There are 16 residues in the CDR3. DNA of the CDR3: TGTGCCAGCAGCAGCCAAACAGGGGACTCTGGAAACACCATATATTTT. This encodes CASSSQTGDSGNTIYF.

The rearrangement links TRBV15 to TRBJ2-7; D possibly corresponds to TRBD2 (5 bases). The CDR3 has 14 residues. The V gene lost 0 bases and the J gene lost 7 bases, with 13 bases spanning the gap. The germline gives CDR1 LNHNV, CDR2 YYDKDF (reference sequence). CDR3 loop: CATSRETYPGEQYF. The DNA of the CDR3 is TGTGCCACCAGCAGAGAGACATACCCGGGGGAGCAGTACTTC.

The chain uses TRBV7-8 and TRBJ2-5, with a possible D match to TRBD1 (5 bases). Trimming shortened V by 4 bases and J by 4 bases, and 19 bases separated the two germline ends. Germline CDR1 reads SGHVS; CDR2 reads FQNEAQ. CDR3 length: 16 residues. CDR3 region: CASSYSVTVRVETQYF. CDR3 nucleotide sequence: TGTGCCAGCAGCTACTCCGTGACAGTCCGAGTAGAGACCCAGTACTTC.

This sequence joins TRBV11-1 and TRBJ2-1, with 7 bases fitting TRBD1. The junction had 8 bases not matched to a gene; V was cut back by 1 base and J by 8 bases. CDR3 length equals 15 residues. CDR1 SGHAT and CDR2 FQDESV come from the germline V gene (reference sequence). CDR3: CASSLGQGAVDEQFF. Written as DNA, the CDR3 is TGTGCCAGCAGCTTAGGACAGGGAGCTGTCGATGAGCAGTTCTTC.

V gene TRBV7-2 combines with J gene TRBJ1-5; D is undetermined. V dropped 1 base and J dropped 1 base, with 8 bases sitting between them. The CDR3 covers 15 residues. CDR1 is SGHTA, CDR2 FQGNSA, per germline. As DNA, the CDR3 is TGTGCCAGCAGCTTAGGGCAGTCCAGCAATCAGCCCCAGCATTTT. This gives the protein CASSLGQSSNQPQHF.

The chain uses TRBV18 and TRBJ2-7; D is perhaps TRBD1 (6 bases). Germline CDR1 KGHSH, CDR2 LQKENI. Trimming left V 4 bases short and J 4 bases short, with 14 bases between. CDR3 size: 14 residues. In nucleotides, the CDR3 is TGTGCCAGCTCACTTTCACAGGGCCAGTACGAGCAGTACTTC. It encodes CASSLSQGQYEQYF.

The J gene is TRBJ1-1, the V gene TRBV11-3; TRBD1 matches 8 bases. V lost 5 bases and J lost 8; bases outside the gene matches: 4. This CDR3 region has 12 residues. Looked up from germline, CDR1 is SGHNT and CDR2 is YENEEA. CDR3 bases: TGTGCCAGCAGCACTCGACAGGGGGAAGCTTTCTTT. Translated, it gives CASSTRQGEAFF.

The rearrangement joins TRBV14 to TRBJ1-1, with TRBD1 matching 11 bases. The CDR3 contains 14 residues. Germline values: CDR1 SGHDN, CDR2 FVKESK. V shed 4 bases and J 4 bases; nucleotides not matched to a gene: 2. CDR3 DNA sequence: TGTGCCAGCAGCCGGGGACAGGGGGGCACTGAAGCTTTCTTT. Residues: CASSRGQGGTEAFF. The complete variable domain, with remaining parts taken from reference TRBV14 and TRBJ1-1, reads EAGVTQFPSHSVIEKGQTVTLRCDPISGHDNLYWYRRVMGKEIKFLLHFVKESKQDESGMPNNRFLAERTGGTYSTLKVQPAELEDSGVYFCASSRGQGGTEAFFGQGTRLTVV.

This sequence joins TRBV19 and TRBJ1-1; the match to TRBD1 covers 7 bases. With V trimmed by 4 bases and J by 0 bases, 11 bases remained unmatched. This CDR3 spans 17 amino acids. CDR1 is LNHDA and CDR2 is SQIVND in the germline V gene (reference sequence). The DNA of the CDR3 is TGTGCCAGTAGTAGCCTCCGGGACAGCTCCTTGAACACTGAAGCTTTCTTT. Its protein product is CASSSLRDSSLNTEAFF.

This clone was seen once. The rearrangement links TRBV5-1 to TRBJ2-7, with TRBD1 matching 7 bases. This CDR3 contains 15 residues. V was pared by 3 bases and J by 1 base, with 7 bases of the junction left unmatched. The germline gives CDR1 SGHRS, CDR2 YFSETQ. The chain's CDR3 is CASSWYRDSSYEQYF. The CDR3 region has the DNA TGCGCCAGCAGCTGGTACCGGGACAGTTCCTACGAGCAGTACTTC.

V and J are TRBV29-1 and TRBJ1-1; possibly TRBD1 for D (5 bases). Germline V gene lookup returns CDR1 SQVTM and CDR2 ANQGSEA. The CDR3 has 13 residues. The V end was cut by 4 bases, the J end by 5 bases, with 14 bases between. CDR3 nucleotides: TGCAGCGTTGTCAGTGCAGGGAAGACTGAAGCTTTCTTT. It translates to CSVVSAGKTEAFF.

CDR3 nucleotides: TGCGCCAGCCACAGAGGGGGGTCTGGGGCGGGAAAGGACACTGAAGCTTTCTTT. Protein product: CASHRGGSGAGKDTEAFF. The gene calls are TRBV5-1 and TRBJ1-1, with D perhaps matching TRBD1 (6 bases). The CDR3 totals 18 residues. V lost 7 bases and J lost 3, with 28 bases in between. CDR1 is SGHRS, CDR2 YFSETQ, per germline.

V is TRBV18 and J is TRBJ1-2; TRBD1 matches at 7 bases. CDR1 and CDR2 from the germline V gene are KGHSH and LQKENI. The CDR3 totals 16 residues. The ends lost 0 bases at V and 4 bases at J; junction bases unmatched: 8. Here the CDR3 reads CASSPPFGQDSYGYTF. CDR3 bases: TGTGCCAGCTCACCACCATTCGGACAGGATAGCTATGGCTACACCTTC.

The chain carries TRBV6-5 and TRBJ1-2, with D unresolved. Germline lookup yields CDR1 MNHEY and CDR2 SVGAGI. The CDR3 runs 15 residues. The V end was cut by 0 bases, the J end by 8 bases, with 16 bases between. The DNA for the CDR3 is TGTGCCAGCAGTTACTCGAGTTGGCGGGATGGGGGCTACACCTTC. This sequence encodes CASSYSSWRDGGYTF.

V usage is TRBV4-1 and J usage is TRBJ1-5, with TRBD1 as a possible D gene (6 bases). This CDR3 contains 20 residues. Trimming removed 0 bases from V and 0 bases from J, with 21 bases in between. Germline V gene lookup returns CDR1 MGHRA and CDR2 YSYEKL. The CDR3 nucleotides are TGCGCCAGCAGCCAAGAGCCGCCAGGGGACGGCCACTATAGCAATCAGCCCCAGCATTTT. Encoded protein: CASSQEPPGDGHYSNQPQHF.

The CDR3 DNA follows: TGTGCCAGCAGCTTTTCGACCAGTCACGAGCAGTTCTTC. It yields the protein CASSFSTSHEQFF. The rearrangement uses TRBV13 and TRBJ2-1; D gene unclear. The CDR3 loop spans 13 amino acids. Germline CDR1 and CDR2: PRHDT and FYEKMQ (reference sequence). Trimming shortened V by 3 bases and J by 10 bases, and 13 bases separated the two germline ends.

The chain has TRBV13 and TRBJ2-7; D is possibly TRBD1 (5 bases). This CDR3 is built from 12 residues. Trimming cost V 3 bases and J 5 bases, with 8 bases left between them. The germline CDR1 and CDR2 sequences are PRHDT and FYEKMQ (reference sequence). The CDR3 DNA follows: TGTGCCAGCAGCTTGGACAACGACGAGCAGTACTTC. Its translation: CASSLDNDEQYF.

The chain carries TRBV7-6 and TRBJ2-3, with D uncertain. Trimming took off 1 base at V and 0 bases at J, with 2 bases between the two ends. The CDR3 has 13 residues. Germline V gene sequence: CDR1 SGHVS, CDR2 FNYEAQ. The CDR3 coding sequence is TGTGCCAGCAGCTTAGATAGCACAGATACGCAGTATTTT. Translating gives CASSLDSTDTQYF.

This clone was found once. CDR3 amino acids: CAWSSGTGYGYTF. The CDR3 nucleotides are TGTGCCTGGAGTTCCGGGACAGGATATGGCTACACCTTC. This sequence joins TRBV30 and TRBJ1-2; 8 bases are shared with TRBD1. Per the germline V gene, CDR1 is GTSNPN and CDR2 is SVGIG (reference sequence). Losses at the gene ends were 2 bases for V and 5 bases for J; bases not matched to a gene: 4. This CDR3 region has 13 residues.